Listed here is a single T cell receptor (beta chain). All of the donors were given nivolumab, ipilimumab, aspirin, low-dose cyclophosphamide and low-dose radiotherapy as part of RACIN, a single-arm trial. The source of the sample is a study of low-dose radiotherapy and immunotherapy resistance in tumors. Alpha and beta chains were covered, as first-strand cDNA relied on TRAV- and TRBV-specific primers. TCRs were amplified for 15 to 25 PCR cycles with a constant-region primer and V-primer adapter. MiXCR, run by TCRdb on the reads, gives a single entry per CDR3 protein. This sample has more than 10,000 distinct CDR3 sequences; over 55% occur once, and the top ten carry 6% to 8.5%. The clonotype comes from a human donor with advanced metastatic prostate, ovarian, gallbladder or colorectal cancer (not recorded which). This table probably holds off-target reads from a library built for another chain.

CDR3 nucleotides: TGTGCCAGCAGTTTGACAGGGGGCGGGGGCGGTGAGCAGTTCTTC. Protein sequence: CASSLTGGGGGEQFF. The chain has TRBV6-2 or TRBV6-3 and TRBJ2-1; 10 bases fit TRBD1. V lost 4 bases and J lost 9; bases outside the gene matches: 9. The CDR3 is 15 residues long. Germline V gene sequence: CDR1 MNHEY, CDR2 SVGEGT.